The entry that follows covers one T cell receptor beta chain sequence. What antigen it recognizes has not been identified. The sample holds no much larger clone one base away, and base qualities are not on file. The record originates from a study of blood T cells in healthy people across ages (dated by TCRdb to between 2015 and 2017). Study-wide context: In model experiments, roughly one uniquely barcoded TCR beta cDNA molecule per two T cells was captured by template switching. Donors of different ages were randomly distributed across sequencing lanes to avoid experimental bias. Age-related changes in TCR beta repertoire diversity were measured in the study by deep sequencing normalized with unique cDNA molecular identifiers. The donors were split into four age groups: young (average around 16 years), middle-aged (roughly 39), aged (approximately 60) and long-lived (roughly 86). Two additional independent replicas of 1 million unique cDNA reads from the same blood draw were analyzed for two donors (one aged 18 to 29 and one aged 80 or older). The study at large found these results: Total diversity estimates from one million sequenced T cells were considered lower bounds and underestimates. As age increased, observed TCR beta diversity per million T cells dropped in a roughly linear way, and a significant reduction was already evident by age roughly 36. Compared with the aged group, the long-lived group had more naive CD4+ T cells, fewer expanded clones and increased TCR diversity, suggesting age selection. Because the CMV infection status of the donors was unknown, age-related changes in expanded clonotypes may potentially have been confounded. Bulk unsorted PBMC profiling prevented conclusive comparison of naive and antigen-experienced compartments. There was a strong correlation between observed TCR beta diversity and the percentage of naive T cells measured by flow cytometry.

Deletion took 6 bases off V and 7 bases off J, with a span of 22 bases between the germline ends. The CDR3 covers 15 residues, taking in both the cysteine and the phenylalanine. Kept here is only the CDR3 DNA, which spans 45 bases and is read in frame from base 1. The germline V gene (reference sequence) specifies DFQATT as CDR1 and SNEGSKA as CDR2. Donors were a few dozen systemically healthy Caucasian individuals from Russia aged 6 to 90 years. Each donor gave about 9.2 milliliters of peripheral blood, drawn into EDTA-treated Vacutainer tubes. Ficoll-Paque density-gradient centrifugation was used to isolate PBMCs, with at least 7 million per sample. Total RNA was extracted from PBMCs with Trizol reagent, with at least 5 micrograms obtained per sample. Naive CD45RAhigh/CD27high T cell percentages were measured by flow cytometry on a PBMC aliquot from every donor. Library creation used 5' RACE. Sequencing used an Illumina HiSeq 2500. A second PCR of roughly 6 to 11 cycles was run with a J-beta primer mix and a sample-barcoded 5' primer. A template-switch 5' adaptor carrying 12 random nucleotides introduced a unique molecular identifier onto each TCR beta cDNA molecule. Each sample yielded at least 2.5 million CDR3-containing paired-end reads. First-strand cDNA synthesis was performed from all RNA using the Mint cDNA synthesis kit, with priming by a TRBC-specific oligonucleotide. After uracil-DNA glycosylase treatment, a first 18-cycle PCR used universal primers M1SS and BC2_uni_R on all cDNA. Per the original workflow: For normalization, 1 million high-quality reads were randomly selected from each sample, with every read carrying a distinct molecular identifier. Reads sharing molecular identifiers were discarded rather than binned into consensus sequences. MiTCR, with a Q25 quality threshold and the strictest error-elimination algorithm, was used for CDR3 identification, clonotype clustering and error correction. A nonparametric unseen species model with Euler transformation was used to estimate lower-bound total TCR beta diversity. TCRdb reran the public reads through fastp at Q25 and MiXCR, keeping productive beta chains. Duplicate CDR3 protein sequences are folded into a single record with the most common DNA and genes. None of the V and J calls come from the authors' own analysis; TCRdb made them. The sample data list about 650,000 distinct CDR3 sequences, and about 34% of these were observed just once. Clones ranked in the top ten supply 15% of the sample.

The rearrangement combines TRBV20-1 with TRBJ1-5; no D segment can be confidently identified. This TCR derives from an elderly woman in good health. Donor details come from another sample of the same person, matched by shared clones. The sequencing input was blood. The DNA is TGCAGTGCCCTACTAGGATACCCGGTGGGACAGCCCCAGCATTTT. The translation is CSALLGYPVGQPQHF.